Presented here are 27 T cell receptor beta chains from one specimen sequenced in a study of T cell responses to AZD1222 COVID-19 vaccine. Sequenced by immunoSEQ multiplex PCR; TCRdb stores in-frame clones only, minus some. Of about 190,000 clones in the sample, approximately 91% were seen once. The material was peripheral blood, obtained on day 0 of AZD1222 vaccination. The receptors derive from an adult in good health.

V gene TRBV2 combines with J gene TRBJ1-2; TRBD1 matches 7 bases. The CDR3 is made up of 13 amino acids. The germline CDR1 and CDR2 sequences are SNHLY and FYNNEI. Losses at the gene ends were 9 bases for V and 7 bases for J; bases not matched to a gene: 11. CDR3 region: CARSDIRGPGYTF. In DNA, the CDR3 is TGTGCCAGGTCTGATATAAGGGGGCCTGGCTACACCTTC.

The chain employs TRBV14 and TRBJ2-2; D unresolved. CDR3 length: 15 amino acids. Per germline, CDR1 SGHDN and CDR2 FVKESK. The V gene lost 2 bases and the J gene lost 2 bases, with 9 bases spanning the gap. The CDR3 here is CASSQNHPNTGELFF. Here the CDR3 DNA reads TGTGCCAGCAGCCAAAACCACCCCAACACCGGGGAGCTGTTTTTT. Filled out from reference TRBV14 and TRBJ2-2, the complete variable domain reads EAGVTQFPSHSVIEKGQTVTLRCDPISGHDNLYWYRRVMGKEIKFLLHFVKESKQDESGMPNNRFLAERTGGTYSTLKVQPAELEDSGVYFCASSQNHPNTGELFFGEGSRLTVL.

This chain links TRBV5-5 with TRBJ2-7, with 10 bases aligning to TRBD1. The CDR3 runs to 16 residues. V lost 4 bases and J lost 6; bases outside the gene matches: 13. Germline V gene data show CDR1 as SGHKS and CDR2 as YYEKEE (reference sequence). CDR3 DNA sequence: TGTGCCAGCAGCCAATGGACAGGGGGTTTTTCGGGCGAGCAGTACTTC. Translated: CASSQWTGGFSGEQYF.

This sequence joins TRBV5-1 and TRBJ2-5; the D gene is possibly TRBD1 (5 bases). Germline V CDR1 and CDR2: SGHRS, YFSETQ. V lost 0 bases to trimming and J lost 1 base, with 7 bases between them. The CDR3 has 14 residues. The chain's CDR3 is CASSLGQLQETQYF. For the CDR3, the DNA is TGCGCCAGCAGCTTGGGACAGCTCCAAGAGACCCAGTACTTC.

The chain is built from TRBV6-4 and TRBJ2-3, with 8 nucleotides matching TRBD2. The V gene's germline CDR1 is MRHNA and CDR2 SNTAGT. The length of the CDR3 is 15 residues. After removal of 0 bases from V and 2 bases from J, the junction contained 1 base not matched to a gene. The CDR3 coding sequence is TGTGCCAGCAGTGACTCTAGCGGGAACACAGATACGCAGTATTTT. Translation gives CASSDSSGNTDTQYF.

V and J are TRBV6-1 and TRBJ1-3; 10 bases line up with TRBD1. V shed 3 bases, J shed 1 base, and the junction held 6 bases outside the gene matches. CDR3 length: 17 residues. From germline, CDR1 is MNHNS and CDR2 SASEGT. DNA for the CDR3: TGTGCCAGCAGTGACCGACAGGGGGCTATTTCTGGAAACACCATATATTTT. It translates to CASSDRQGAISGNTIYF.

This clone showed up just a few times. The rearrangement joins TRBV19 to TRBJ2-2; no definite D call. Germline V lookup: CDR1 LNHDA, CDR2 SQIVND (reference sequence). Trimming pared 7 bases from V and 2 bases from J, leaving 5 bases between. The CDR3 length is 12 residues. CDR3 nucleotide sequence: TGTGCCAGTAATCTTAACACCGGGGAGCTGTTTTTT. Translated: CASNLNTGELFF.

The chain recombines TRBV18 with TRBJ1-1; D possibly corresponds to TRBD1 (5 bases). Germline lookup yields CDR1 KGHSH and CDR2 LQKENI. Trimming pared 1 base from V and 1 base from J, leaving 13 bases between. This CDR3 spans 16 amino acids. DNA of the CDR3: TGTGCCAGCTCACCACTCAGGGTTTTGTCGAACACTGAAGCTTTCTTT. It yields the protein CASSPLRVLSNTEAFF.

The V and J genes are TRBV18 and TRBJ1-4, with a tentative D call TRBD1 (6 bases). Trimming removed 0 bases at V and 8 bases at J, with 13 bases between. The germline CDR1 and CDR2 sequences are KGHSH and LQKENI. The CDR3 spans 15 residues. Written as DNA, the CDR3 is TGTGCCAGCTCACCACCTAGATCAGGGGTGGAAAAACTGTTTTTT. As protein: CASSPPRSGVEKLFF.

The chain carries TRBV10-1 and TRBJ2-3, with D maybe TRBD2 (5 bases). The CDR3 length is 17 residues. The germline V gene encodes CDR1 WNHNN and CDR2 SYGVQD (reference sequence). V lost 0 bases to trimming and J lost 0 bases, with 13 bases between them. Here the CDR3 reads CASSESEAAVSTDTQYF. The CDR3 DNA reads TGCGCCAGCAGTGAGTCGGAGGCGGCGGTTAGCACAGATACGCAGTATTTT.

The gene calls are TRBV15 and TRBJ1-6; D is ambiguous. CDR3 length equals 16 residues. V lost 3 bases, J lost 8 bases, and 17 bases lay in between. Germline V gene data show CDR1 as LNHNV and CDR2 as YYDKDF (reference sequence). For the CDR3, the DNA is TGTGCCACCAGCAGCCTCAGGACTACTTCCGATTCACCCCTCCACTTT. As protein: CATSSLRTTSDSPLHF. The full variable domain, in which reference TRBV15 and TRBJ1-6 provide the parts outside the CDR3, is DAMVIQNPRYQVTQFGKPVTLSCSQTLNHNVMYWYQQKSSQAPKLLFHYYDKDFNNEADTPDNFQSRRPNTSFCFLDIRSPGLGDTAMYLCATSSLRTTSDSPLHFGNGTRLTVT.

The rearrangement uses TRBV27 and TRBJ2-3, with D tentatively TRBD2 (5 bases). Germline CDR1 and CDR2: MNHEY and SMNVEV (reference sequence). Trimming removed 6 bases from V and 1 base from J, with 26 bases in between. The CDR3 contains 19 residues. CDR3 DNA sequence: TGTGCCAGCAGCGAGGTATGGGAGATGTTAAAGAGGGGCACAGATACGCAGTATTTT. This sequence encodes CASSEVWEMLKRGTDTQYF.

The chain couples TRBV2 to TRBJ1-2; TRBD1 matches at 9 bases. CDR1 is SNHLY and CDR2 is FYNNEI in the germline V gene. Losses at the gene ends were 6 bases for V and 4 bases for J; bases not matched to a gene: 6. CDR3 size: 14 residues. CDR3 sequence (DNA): TGTGCCAGCAGCCCGGGACAGGGCGTCTATGGCTACACCTTC. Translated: CASSPGQGVYGYTF.

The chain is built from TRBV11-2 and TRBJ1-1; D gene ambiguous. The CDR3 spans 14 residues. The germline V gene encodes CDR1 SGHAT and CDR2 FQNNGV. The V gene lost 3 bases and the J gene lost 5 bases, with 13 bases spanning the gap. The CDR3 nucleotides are TGTGCCAGCAGCTTCCAGCCCTCGAATACTGAAGCTTTCTTT. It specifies CASSFQPSNTEAFF.

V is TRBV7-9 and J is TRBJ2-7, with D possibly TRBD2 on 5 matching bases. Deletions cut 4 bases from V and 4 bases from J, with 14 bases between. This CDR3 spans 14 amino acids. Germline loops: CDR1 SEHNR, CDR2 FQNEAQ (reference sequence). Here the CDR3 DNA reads TGTGCCAGCAGCTCCCCGTCGGACTGGTACGAGCAGTACTTC. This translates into CASSSPSDWYEQYF.

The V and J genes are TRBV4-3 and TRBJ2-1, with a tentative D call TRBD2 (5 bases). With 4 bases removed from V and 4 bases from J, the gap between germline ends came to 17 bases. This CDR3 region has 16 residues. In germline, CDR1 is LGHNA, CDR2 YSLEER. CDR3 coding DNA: TGCGCCAGCAGCCTAATCGCACGGGGTCCTTACAATGAGCAGTTCTTC. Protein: CASSLIARGPYNEQFF.

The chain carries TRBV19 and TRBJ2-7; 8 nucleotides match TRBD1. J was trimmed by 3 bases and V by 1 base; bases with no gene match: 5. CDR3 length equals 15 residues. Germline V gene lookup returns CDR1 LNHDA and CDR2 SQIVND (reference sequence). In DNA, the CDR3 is TGTGCCAGTAGTATAGGAGGGACAGGTTACTACGAGCAGTACTTC. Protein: CASSIGGTGYYEQYF.

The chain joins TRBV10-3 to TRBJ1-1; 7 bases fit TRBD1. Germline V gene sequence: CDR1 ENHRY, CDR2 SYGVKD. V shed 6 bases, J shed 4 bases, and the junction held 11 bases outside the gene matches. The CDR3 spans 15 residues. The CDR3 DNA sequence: TGTGCCATCAGGCCCGCAGGGGGATCACGCACTGAAGCTTTCTTT. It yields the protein CAIRPAGGSRTEAFF.

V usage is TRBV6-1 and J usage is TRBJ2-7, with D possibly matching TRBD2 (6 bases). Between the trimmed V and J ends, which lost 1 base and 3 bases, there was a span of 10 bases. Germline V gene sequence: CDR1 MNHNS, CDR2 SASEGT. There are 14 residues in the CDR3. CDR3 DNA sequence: TGTGCCAGCAGTGAAGGAGGGAGGCTCTACGAGCAGTACTTC. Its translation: CASSEGGRLYEQYF.

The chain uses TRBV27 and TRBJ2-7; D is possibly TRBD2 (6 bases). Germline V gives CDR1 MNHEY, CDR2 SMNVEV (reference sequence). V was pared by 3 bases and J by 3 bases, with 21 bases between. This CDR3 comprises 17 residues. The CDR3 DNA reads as TGTGCCAGCAGTTTTCTGCCATTTGGAGCGGGTAACTACGAGCAGTACTTC. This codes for CASSFLPFGAGNYEQYF.

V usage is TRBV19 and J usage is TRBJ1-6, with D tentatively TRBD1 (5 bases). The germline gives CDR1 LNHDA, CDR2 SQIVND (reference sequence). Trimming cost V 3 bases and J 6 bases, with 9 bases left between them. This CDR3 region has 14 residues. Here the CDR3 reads CASSIRGGNSPLHF. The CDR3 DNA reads TGTGCCAGTAGTATCCGGGGGGGTAATTCACCCCTCCACTTT.

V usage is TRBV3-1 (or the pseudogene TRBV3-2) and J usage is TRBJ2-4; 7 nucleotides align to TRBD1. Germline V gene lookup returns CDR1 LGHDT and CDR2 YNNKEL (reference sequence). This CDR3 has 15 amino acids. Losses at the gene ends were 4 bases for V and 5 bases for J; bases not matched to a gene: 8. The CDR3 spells CASSPPTGAQNIQYF. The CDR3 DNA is TGTGCCAGCAGCCCACCAACAGGGGCGCAAAACATTCAGTACTTC.

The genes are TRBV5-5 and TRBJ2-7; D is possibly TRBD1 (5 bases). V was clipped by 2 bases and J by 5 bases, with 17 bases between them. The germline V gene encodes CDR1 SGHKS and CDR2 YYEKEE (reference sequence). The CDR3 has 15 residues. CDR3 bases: TGTGCCAGCAGCTTCGGTATGGGGCAGTCCCACGAGCAGTACTTC. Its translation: CASSFGMGQSHEQYF.

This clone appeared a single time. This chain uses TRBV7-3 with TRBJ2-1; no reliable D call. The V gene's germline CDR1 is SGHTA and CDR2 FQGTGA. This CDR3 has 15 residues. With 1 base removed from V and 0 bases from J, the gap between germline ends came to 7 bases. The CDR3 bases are TGTGCCAGCAGCTTAATCGGTAGCTCCTACAATGAGCAGTTCTTC. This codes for CASSLIGSSYNEQFF.

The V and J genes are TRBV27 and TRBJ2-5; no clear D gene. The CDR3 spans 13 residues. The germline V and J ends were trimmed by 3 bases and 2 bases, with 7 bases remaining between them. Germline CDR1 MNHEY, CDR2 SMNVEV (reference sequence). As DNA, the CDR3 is TGTGCCAGCAGTTTTTGGCGGCAAGAGACCCAGTACTTC. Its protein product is CASSFWRQETQYF.

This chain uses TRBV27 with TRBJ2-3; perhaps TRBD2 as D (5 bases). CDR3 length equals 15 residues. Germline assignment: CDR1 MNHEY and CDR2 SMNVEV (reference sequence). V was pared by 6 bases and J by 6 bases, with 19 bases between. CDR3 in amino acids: CASRNGPGGLDTQYF. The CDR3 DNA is TGTGCCAGCAGAAATGGACCCGGCGGGCTTGATACGCAGTATTTT.

CDR3 sequence reads: CASSLLPGADTQYF. In nucleotides, the CDR3 is TGTGCCAGCAGCTTGCTACCGGGGGCAGATACGCAGTATTTT. The chain is built from TRBV5-6 and TRBJ2-3, with a possible D match to TRBD2 (6 bases). Germline CDR1 SGHDT, CDR2 YYEEEE. V was shortened by 1 base and J by 4 bases, with 10 bases between the two germline ends. The CDR3 is 14 amino acids.